This T cell receptor beta chain was found in a study of blood T cell repertoires in COVID-19 (dated by TCRdb to 2018 to 2020). Concerning the study at large: Samples covering the acute and convalescent phases of COVID-19 were provided by collaborators in the United States, Italy and Spain. The prospective study material was composed of cDNA or gDNA derived from T cells, B-cell-depleted T cells, or PBMCs. The dataset comprised deeply sampled blood TCRbeta repertoires from subjects exposed to, actively infected with, or recovered from COVID-19. The repertoires were made available in a free public database intended to serve as a resource for research on the immune response to SARS-CoV-2. Samples came from the ongoing ImmuneRACE study (first 160 participants) plus 1,254 subjects from 6 global collaborators. Sample metadata almost always included a de-identified subject ID, COVID-19 status, age in years and sex. Where available, HLA class I and class II types were obtained from metadata supplied by the sample provider rather than from assay-based typing.

TCRbeta CDR3 regions were amplified from genomic DNA using the immunoSEQ Assay, a bias-controlled multiplex PCR. The authors processed their data as follows. The number of nucleated cells in each sample was estimated by amplification of reference gene primers within the assay. To quantify the absolute abundance of each unique TCRbeta CDR3 rearrangement, sequence reads were collapsed and filtered. For each sample, productive Simpson clonality was calculated by taking the square root of Simpson's diversity index across productive rearrangements. TCRdb re-hosts the immuneACCESS table, in-frame sequences only. Its copies lack some clones; in the studies checked, an unresolved V gene accounts for under half of them, and the cause for the rest is not known. D and trimming were read from the DNA, whereas the V and J calls and clone size are those reported in that table. The sample yields roughly 190,000 clones; around 84% were counted once. In total, the top ten clones hold about 3.2% of the sample.

In the prospective study, participants were about 18 to 95 years old, resided in approximately 25 geographic areas of the United States, and were enrolled through a virtual design. In the prospective study, cohorts were assigned on the basis of participant-reported clinical history obtained from a screening survey and a study questionnaire. Exposed participants had been in contact, within 2 weeks of entering the study, with a person who had a PCR-confirmed or clinician-diagnosed case of COVID-19. Mobile phlebotomists in the prospective study collected whole blood, serum and a nasopharyngeal or oropharyngeal swab from every participant. Participants in the prospective study had the option to provide additional blood draws and questionnaires over a 2-month period. Blood samples from the prospective study were shipped frozen or at room temperature prior to DNA extraction. As for this clone: It lacks a known antigen. Base qualities are not provided; no much larger clone lies one nucleotide away.

Results and caveats for the whole study, not just this receptor: The quantity of clinical and demographic metadata differed by source and by participant and was supplied without curation.

Measured from the cysteine to the phenylalanine, the CDR3 is 15 residues long. The kept DNA is CDR3 alone, 45 bases in frame from the first base. The germline V end is reduced by 1 base and the J end by 4 bases; junction bases left unmatched: 7. CDR1 and CDR2 were assigned from the germline V gene (reference sequence) as SGHKS and YYEKEE. This receptor was taken from a woman younger than 45 who had been exposed to COVID-19. The rearranged chain carries TRBV5-5 and TRBJ1-2; TRBD1 fits 7 bases in the junction. The sequencing sample was made of PBMCs or T cells enriched from blood (not recorded which). The bases are TGTGCCAGCAGCTTGACAGGGGATCCCTTCTATGGCTACACCTTC. The translation is CASSLTGDPFYGYTF.